The 27 T cell receptor beta chains listed next were all sequenced from one sample in a study of tissue T cells after allogeneic stem cell transplantation. The repertoire was sequenced with immunoSEQ multiplex PCR; TCRdb's copy has only in-frame clones and lacks some. This table holds more than 7,000 clones, approximately 55% found once. Stated time point: mouse harvest day 7 after allogeneic transplant. The graft held 10^6 splenic CD5+ T cells and 10^7 T-cell-depleted bone marrow cells. Sequences were obtained from gut tissue. The receptors were gathered from a female BALB/c mouse given C57BL/6 T cells with graft-versus-host disease after an allogeneic hematopoietic cell transplant.

Points on this clone: Gene labels here are mouse ones. Coverage ceases 1 residue before the CDR3 finishes, and the germline J gene fills in the end. The chain has TRBV16 and TRBJ2-5; 11 bases map to TRBD2. The length of the CDR3 is 18 residues. V was pared by 4 bases and J by 1 base, with 10 bases of the junction left unmatched. Germline V gene data show CDR1 as SGHSA and CDR2 as FRNQAP. The covered CDR3 bases are TGTGCAAGCAGCTCTAACTGGGGGGGCGAGGAAGACCAAGACACCCAGTAC. Protein: CASSSNWGGEEDQDTQY. In full, the CDR3 reads CASSSNWGGEEDQDTQYF.

A word on this clone: Gene and germline names: mouse. This CDR3 reads CASSLGLGVNQDTQYF. Incomplete CDR3 DNA: TGTGCCAGCTCTCTCGGTCTGGGGGTTAACCAAGACACCCAGTAC. The chain couples TRBV12-2 to TRBJ2-5; 7 bases agree with TRBD2. Coverage ceases 1 residue before the CDR3 finishes, and the germline J gene fills in the end. V shed 0 bases, J shed 0 bases, and the junction held 5 bases outside the gene matches. The CDR3 is 16 residues long. The germline V gene encodes CDR1 SGHLS and CDR2 HYDKME.

A note on this clone: The listed genes are named as in mouse. The read terminates 1 residue before the CDR3 end, so the remaining end is supplied by the germline J gene. The gene calls are TRBV23 and TRBJ1-1; the DNA was not used to check the table's D call, TRBD1. Germline V CDR1 and CDR2: KGHTA, FQNQQP. This CDR3 comprises 13 residues. The part of the CDR3 DNA that was read is TGCTCCAGCAGTCAATACAGGGAGCCAGAAGTCTTC. This gives the protein CSSSQYREPEVF. The whole CDR3 region reads CSSSQYREPEVFF.

Of note for this clone: The listed genes are named as in mouse. The CDR3 end lies 1 residue beyond the end of the read and is filled in from the germline J gene. V is TRBV13-3 and J is TRBJ1-4; 9 bases line up with TRBD1. The CDR3 has 14 amino acids. V shed 4 bases and J 7 bases; nucleotides not matched to a gene: 5. Germline lookup yields CDR1 NNHDY and CDR2 SYVADS. The DNA read from the CDR3 is TGTGCCAGCAGTCCGGGACAGGGAAGCGAAAGATTATTT. Residues: CASSPGQGSERLF. The full CDR3 protein is CASSPGQGSERLFF.

To note about this clone: The genes and germline here are from mouse. The read ends 1 residue before the CDR3 terminus; that terminus is restored from the germline J gene. The V and J genes are TRBV20 and TRBJ2-4, with D uncertain. Germline V gene lookup returns CDR1 GFQATS and CDR2 STVNSAI. Trimming took 1 base from V and 4 from J, leaving 6 bases between them. The CDR3 is 12 residues long. The CDR3 DNA, read in part, is TGTGGTGCTAGGGGGGAAAAAAACACCTTGTAC. Protein product: CGARGEKNTLY. The full-length CDR3 reads as CGARGEKNTLYF.

As to this clone: The gene names given are mouse names. The CDR3 sequence is CASSQEGMGGQDTQYF. The covered CDR3 bases are TGTGCCAGCAGCCAAGAAGGAATGGGGGGCCAAGACACCCAGTAC. J is TRBJ2-5 and V is TRBV5; 7 nucleotides align to TRBD2. Read data end 1 residue before the CDR3 end; the end is taken from the germline J gene. V gave up 0 bases and J gave up 2 bases; unmatched junction bases: 5. The CDR3 spans 16 residues. Germline CDR1 is LGHNA and CDR2 is YNLKQL (reference sequence).

This clone was recorded once. The listed genes are named as in mouse. From the germline J gene comes the end of the CDR3, since the read stops 1 residue before it. This chain connects TRBV26 to TRBJ1-6; D ambiguous. TRBJ1-6 has ORF status, its function being uncertain. V was pared by 6 bases and J by 0 bases, with 6 bases between. The CDR3 extends over 14 amino acids. Germline lookup yields CDR1 KGHPV and CDR2 FQNQEV (reference sequence). CDR3 bases read: TGTGCCAGCAGGCAGAATTCCTATAATTCGCCCCTCTAC. It is translated as CASRQNSYNSPLY. The complete CDR3 sequence is CASRQNSYNSPLYF.

This clone was picked up a small number of times. Gene names denote mouse genes. The read ends 1 residue before the CDR3 terminus; that terminus is restored from the germline J gene. The chain employs TRBV13-2 and TRBJ1-5; TRBD1 matches 7 bases. Per the germline V gene, CDR1 is NNHNN and CDR2 is SYGAGS (reference sequence). Germline trimming cut 1 base from V and 5 bases from J; bases unmatched to any gene: 3. The CDR3 runs 14 residues. The CDR3 DNA, read in part, is TGTGCCAGCGGTGATCCAGGACAGGACCAGGCTCCGCTT. Translating it yields CASGDPGQDQAPL. The whole CDR3 sequence reads CASGDPGQDQAPLF.

About this clone: The genes and germline here are from mouse. The read gets to within 1 residue of the CDR3 end, and the germline J gene fills in the rest. This sequence joins TRBV3 and TRBJ2-3; TRBD2 matches 9 bases. CDR1 and CDR2 (germline): SNHLY, FYNGKV (reference sequence). CDR3 length: 15 amino acids. The ends lost 4 bases at V and 1 base at J; junction bases unmatched: 3. The CDR3 protein is CASSSRLGGAETLYF. The covered CDR3 bases are TGTGCCAGCAGCTCCCGACTGGGGGGTGCAGAAACGCTGTAT.

For this clone: The listed genes are named as in mouse. Read sequence stops 1 residue before the CDR3 end, and the germline J gene provides the missing end. The gene calls are TRBV3 and TRBJ2-7; 8 bases match TRBD1. This CDR3 comprises 12 residues. V dropped 2 bases and J dropped 6; count of bases not matched to a gene: 0. From germline, CDR1 is SNHLY and CDR2 FYNGKV (reference sequence). The part of the CDR3 DNA that was read is TGTGCCAGCAGCTTACAGGGGGCTGAACAGTAC. It encodes CASSLQGAEQY. The whole CDR3 region reads CASSLQGAEQYF.

The table lists this clone with a count of one. Gene labels here are mouse ones. The CDR3 end falls 1 residue outside the read, so it is completed with the germline J gene. V is TRBV26 and J is TRBJ1-2; D not certain. Germline-derived CDR1 and CDR2 are KGHPV and FQNQEV (reference sequence). V dropped 3 bases and J dropped 1 base, with 6 bases sitting between them. CDR3 length: 13 residues. CDR3 DNA (partial): TGTGCCAGCAGTCTCAACAGAAACTCCGACTACACC. Translation: CASSLNRNSDYT. The entire CDR3 protein reads CASSLNRNSDYTF.

Turning to this clone: The genes are named according to mouse. The CDR3 goes on 1 residue after the read ends, and that part is filled in from the germline J gene. The rearrangement links TRBV26 to TRBJ2-5; D is ambiguous. V dropped 2 bases and J dropped 3 bases, with 6 bases sitting between them. Per the germline V gene, CDR1 is KGHPV and CDR2 is FQNQEV (reference sequence). The CDR3 extends over 13 amino acids. CDR3 in amino acids: CASSLGTQDTQYF. CDR3 DNA, as far as it was read: TGTGCCAGCAGTCTGGGCACTCAAGACACCCAGTAC.

Turning to this clone: Gene and germline names: mouse. The read comes to an end 1 residue before the CDR3 does, leaving the germline J gene to fill in the end. The chain recombines TRBV16 with TRBJ2-5; 11 bases fit TRBD1. CDR3 length: 14 amino acids. With V trimmed by 4 bases and J by 6 bases, 3 bases remained unmatched. Germline CDR1 SGHSA, CDR2 FRNQAP. Partial CDR3 DNA: TGTGCAAGCAGCTACGGGACAGGGGGGGACACCCAGTAC. As protein: CASSYGTGGDTQY. The complete CDR3 sequence is CASSYGTGGDTQYF.

In the case of this clone: Gene names are the mouse ones. The read gets to within 1 residue of the CDR3 end, and the germline J gene fills in the rest. The V gene is TRBV24, the J gene TRBJ2-5; TRBD1 might be the D (5 bases). This CDR3 is built from 10 residues. The germline V and J ends were trimmed by 9 bases and 4 bases, with 5 bases remaining between them. Germline CDR1 reads KGHTA; CDR2 reads FRNEEI. The sequenced part of the CDR3 DNA is TGTGCCAGAGGGGAAGACACCCAGTAC. It yields the protein CARGEDTQY. The CDR3 reads in full as CARGEDTQYF.

In regard to this clone: The gene names here belong to mouse. The DNA ends 1 residue before the CDR3 does, and the rest of the CDR3 is filled in from the germline J gene. V gene TRBV26 combines with J gene TRBJ2-3; 9 nucleotides match TRBD1. With V trimmed by 6 bases and J by 3 bases, 4 bases remained unmatched. CDR3 length equals 14 residues. CDR1 and CDR2 from the germline V gene are KGHPV and FQNQEV (reference sequence). The sequenced CDR3 bases are TGTGCCAGCAGAGGGACAGGGTGGGCAGAAACGCTGTAT. It specifies CASRGTGWAETLY. The entire CDR3 protein is CASRGTGWAETLYF.

For this clone: The gene names given are mouse names. The read comes to an end 1 residue before the CDR3 does, leaving the germline J gene to fill in the end. The rearrangement links TRBV3 to TRBJ2-3; D is perhaps TRBD1 (6 bases). The V gene's germline CDR1 is SNHLY and CDR2 FYNGKV (reference sequence). Trimming stripped 3 bases from V and 0 bases from J, with 10 bases between. This CDR3 has 15 amino acids. The CDR3 loop is CASSFGTTSAETLYF. CDR3 bases read: TGTGCCAGCAGCTTCGGGACAACTAGTGCAGAAACGCTGTAT.

Points on this clone: Mouse names are used for the genes. The observed sequence ends 1 residue before the CDR3 terminus, with the missing tail filled in from the germline J gene. The chain combines TRBV26 with TRBJ2-7; TRBD2 agrees at 14 bases. Germline V gives CDR1 KGHPV, CDR2 FQNQEV (reference sequence). After removal of 5 bases from V and 4 bases from J, the junction contained 7 bases not matched to a gene. The CDR3 spans 16 residues. This chain's CDR3 is CASSAPGLGGRYEQYF. CDR3 DNA, as far as it was read: TGTGCCAGCAGTGCTCCGGGACTGGGGGGGCGTTATGAACAGTAC.

As concerns this clone: Mouse gene names and germline throughout. CDR3: CASSRDNYEQYF. The CDR3 bases that were read are TGTGCCAGCAGCCGGGACAACTATGAACAGTAC. The V gene is TRBV26, the J gene TRBJ2-7, with a weak D call TRBD1 (6 bases). The read ends 1 residue shy of where the CDR3 ends; the end is completed using the germline J gene. This CDR3 is 12 amino acids long. CDR1 KGHPV and CDR2 FQNQEV come from the germline V gene (reference sequence). V lost 6 bases to trimming and J lost 3 bases, with 9 bases between them.

Comment on this clone: Gene names and germline match the mouse. Coverage ceases 1 residue before the CDR3 finishes, and the germline J gene fills in the end. The V call is TRBV16, the J call TRBJ1-4, with TRBD1 as a possible D gene (6 bases). The CDR3 runs 14 residues. V lost 5 bases and J 4 bases, leaving 11 bases between the germline ends. Germline V gene lookup returns CDR1 SGHSA and CDR2 FRNQAP. The sequenced part of the CDR3 DNA is TGTGCAAGCAGCCCGGGACAAGTCAACGAAAGATTATTT. Amino acids: CASSPGQVNERLF. The CDR3 as a whole reads CASSPGQVNERLFF.

On this clone: Gene names are the mouse ones. The CDR3 goes on 1 residue after the read ends, and that part is filled in from the germline J gene. The chain recombines TRBV26 with TRBJ2-5; 11 bases are shared with TRBD1. The germline gives CDR1 KGHPV, CDR2 FQNQEV (reference sequence). The J segment lost 3 bases and the V segment lost 4 bases, leaving 0 bases of the junction unmatched. There are 14 residues in the CDR3. CDR3 sequence reads: CASSRDRGQDTQYF. The covered CDR3 bases are TGTGCCAGCAGTCGGGACAGGGGGCAAGACACCCAGTAC.

A note on this clone: Gene names refer to mouse genes. The read is 1 residue too short to cover the CDR3 end, so that end is filled in from the germline J gene. The V and J genes are TRBV13-2 and TRBJ2-3; tentative D call: TRBD1 (5 bases). CDR1 NNHNN and CDR2 SYGAGS come from the germline V gene (reference sequence). The CDR3 sequence is 14 residues long. Deletions cut 1 base from V and 3 bases from J, with 9 bases between. The CDR3 spells CASGDRQGAETLYF. The part of the CDR3 DNA that was read is TGTGCCAGCGGTGATCGGCAGGGAGCAGAAACGCTGTAT.

Of note for this clone: The listed genes are named as in mouse. The sequenced fragment ends 1 residue before the CDR3 boundary, so the rest is inferred from the germline J gene. J is TRBJ1-1 and V is TRBV1; D not resolved. Germline V gene data show CDR1 as NSQYPW and CDR2 as LRSPGD (reference sequence). This CDR3 is 11 amino acids long. V was cut by 2 bases and J by 2 bases, with 0 bases left in between. CDR3: CTCSANTEVFF. CDR3 bases read: TGCACCTGCAGTGCAAACACAGAAGTCTTC.

With respect to this clone: Gene names follow the mouse nomenclature. Read data end 1 residue before the CDR3 end; the end is taken from the germline J gene. V is TRBV26 and J is TRBJ1-3, with D perhaps TRBD1 (5 bases). V was clipped by 11 bases and J by 0 bases, with 8 bases between them. Germline CDR1 reads KGHPV; CDR2 reads FQNQEV (reference sequence). The CDR3 runs 12 residues. Partial CDR3 DNA: TGTGCCTCCAGGGTTTCTGGAAATACGCTCTAT. Its translation is CASRVSGNTLY. The entire CDR3 protein is CASRVSGNTLYF.

About this clone: Here the gene names and germline are mouse. The read ends 1 residue before the CDR3 terminus; that terminus is restored from the germline J gene. This rearrangement joins TRBV23 to TRBJ1-1. The germline V gene encodes CDR1 KGHTA and CDR2 FQNQQP. The CDR3 covers 12 residues. CDR3 DNA, as far as it was read: TGCTCCAGCAGACGGGGAAACACAGAAGTCTTC. It codes for CSSRRGNTEVF. The whole CDR3 sequence is CSSRRGNTEVFF.

With regard to this clone: Mouse gene names and germline throughout. Read coverage stops 1 residue before the CDR3 terminus; the germline J gene supplies the remainder. The gene calls are TRBV26 and TRBJ2-4, with D hard to call. Trimming stripped 2 bases from V and 0 bases from J, with 6 bases between. CDR1 and CDR2 from the germline V gene are KGHPV and FQNQEV (reference sequence). The CDR3 consists of 14 residues. The CDR3 protein is CASSLDTSQNTLYF. The sequenced CDR3 bases are TGTGCCAGCAGTCTGGACACTAGTCAAAACACCTTGTAC.

Concerning this clone: The gene names here belong to mouse. With the read ending 1 residue before the CDR3 end, the germline J gene is used to fill in that end. The V and J genes are TRBV23 and TRBJ1-1. This CDR3 has 15 amino acids. In germline, CDR1 is KGHTA, CDR2 FQNQQP. This CDR3 reads CSSSYRGGKNTEVFF. Partial CDR3 DNA: TGCTCCAGCAGTTACAGGGGGGGCAAAAACACAGAAGTCTTC.

A remark on this clone: All gene names here are mouse names. The read finishes 1 residue shy of the CDR3 end, and the germline J gene is used to complete it. The chain is built from TRBV5 and TRBJ1-6, with TRBD1 identical over 8 bases. TRBJ1-6 is labeled an ORF, and its function is uncertain. V shed 1 base and J 7 bases; nucleotides not matched to a gene: 0. The CDR3 is 14 amino acids. Looked up from germline, CDR1 is LGHNA and CDR2 is YNLKQL (reference sequence). The CDR3 protein is CASSQGDRNSPLYF. CDR3 DNA, as far as it was read: TGTGCCAGCAGCCAAGGGGACAGGAATTCGCCCCTCTAC.